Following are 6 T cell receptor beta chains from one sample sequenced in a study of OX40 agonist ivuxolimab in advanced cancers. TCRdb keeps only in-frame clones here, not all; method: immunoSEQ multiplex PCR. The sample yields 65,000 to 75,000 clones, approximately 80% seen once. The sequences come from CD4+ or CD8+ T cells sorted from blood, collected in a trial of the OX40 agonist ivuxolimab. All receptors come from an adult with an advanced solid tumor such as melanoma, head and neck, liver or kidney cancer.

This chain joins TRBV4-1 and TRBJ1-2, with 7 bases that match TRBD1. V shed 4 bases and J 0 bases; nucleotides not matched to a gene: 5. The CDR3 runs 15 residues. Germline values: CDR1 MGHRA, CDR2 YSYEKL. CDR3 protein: CASSPGQDANYGYTF. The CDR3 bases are TGCGCCAGCAGCCCCGGACAGGATGCTAACTATGGCTACACCTTC.

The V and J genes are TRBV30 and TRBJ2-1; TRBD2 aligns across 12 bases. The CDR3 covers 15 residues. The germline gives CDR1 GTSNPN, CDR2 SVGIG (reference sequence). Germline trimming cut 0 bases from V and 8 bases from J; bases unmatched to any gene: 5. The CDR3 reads CAWSVGLAGKDEQFF. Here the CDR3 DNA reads TGTGCCTGGAGTGTCGGACTAGCGGGAAAGGATGAGCAGTTCTTC.

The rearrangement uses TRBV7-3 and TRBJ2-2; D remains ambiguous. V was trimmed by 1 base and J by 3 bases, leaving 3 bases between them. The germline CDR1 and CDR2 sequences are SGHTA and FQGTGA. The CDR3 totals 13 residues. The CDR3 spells CASSLSYTGELFF. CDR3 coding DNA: TGTGCCAGCAGCTTAAGTTACACCGGGGAGCTGTTTTTT.

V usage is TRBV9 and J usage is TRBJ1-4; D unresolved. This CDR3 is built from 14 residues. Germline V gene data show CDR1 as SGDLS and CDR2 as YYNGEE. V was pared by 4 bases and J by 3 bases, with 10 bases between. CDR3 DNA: TGTGCCAGCAGCCCCGGCGATTCTAATGAAAAACTGTTTTTT. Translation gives CASSPGDSNEKLFF.

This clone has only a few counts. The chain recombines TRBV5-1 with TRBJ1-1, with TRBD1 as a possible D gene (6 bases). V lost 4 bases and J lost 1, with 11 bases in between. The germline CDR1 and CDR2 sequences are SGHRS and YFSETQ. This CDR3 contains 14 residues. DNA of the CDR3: TGCGCCAGCAGCGGCGGACAGCCGAACACTGAAGCTTTCTTT. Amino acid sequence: CASSGGQPNTEAFF.

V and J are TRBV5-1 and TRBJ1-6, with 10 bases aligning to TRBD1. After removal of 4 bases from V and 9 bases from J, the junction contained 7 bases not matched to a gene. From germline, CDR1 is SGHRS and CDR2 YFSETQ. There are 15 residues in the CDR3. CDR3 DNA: TGCGCCAGCAGCAAGGGGACAGGGGATGGTTCACCCCTCCACTTT. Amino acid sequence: CASSKGTGDGSPLHF.